This is a list of T cell receptor beta chains from one sample in a study of cytomegalovirus exposure and HLA in healthy donors. Produced via immunoSEQ multiplex PCR; TCRdb's table is partial and in-frame only. Among 200,000 or so clones, 65% to 85% were seen once, and the ten largest hold approximately 5.4%. Sequenced material: PBMCs. Receptor source: a woman younger than 45 in good health and CMV-seropositive. The CDR3 runs from the conserved cysteine through the conserved F or W. Fields, in order: clone size, V gene, D gene, J gene, CDR3 protein, CDR3 DNA. The D gene is left open where the match is weak. Rows may omit the clone size; those that give it use once, few, many or a size class.

>.|TRBV9|.|TRBJ1-4
CASSPSPKTGEKLFF
TGTGCCAGCAGCCCCTCTCCGAAGACAGGAGAAAAACTGTTTTTT
>.|TRBV13|.|TRBJ2-1
CASSSGGEQFF
TGTGCCAGCAGCTCCGGGGGTGAGCAGTTCTTC
>.|TRBV18|TRBD1|TRBJ1-1
CASSPREGAWDTEAFF
TGTGCCAGCTCACCAAGAGAGGGGGCGTGGGACACTGAAGCTTTCTTT
>.|TRBV5-4|TRBD1|TRBJ2-3
CASSSSRTGSLGTDTQYF
TGTGCCAGCAGCTCTAGTCGGACAGGGTCGTTAGGAACAGATACGCAGTATTTT
>.|TRBV25-1|TRBD2|TRBJ2-7
CASSERGTSGGYEQYF
TGTGCCAGCAGTGAACGGGGGACTAGCGGGGGGTACGAGCAGTACTTC
>.|TRBV7-8|TRBD1|TRBJ1-2
CASSLRGQGEISGYTF
TGTGCCAGCAGCCTTAGAGGACAGGGAGAAATAAGTGGCTACACCTTC
>.|TRBV5-6|TRBD1|TRBJ2-5
CASRSDREETQYF
TGTGCCAGCAGATCGGACAGGGAGGAGACCCAGTACTTC
>.|TRBV6-5|.|TRBJ1-1
CASLRPSGGTTEAFF
TGTGCCAGCCTCCGGCCGAGCGGGGGTACCACTGAAGCTTTCTTT
>.|TRBV5-1|.|TRBJ2-5
CASSPERGLQETQYF
TGCGCCAGCAGCCCAGAAAGGGGGTTACAAGAGACCCAGTACTTC
>.|TRBV7-8|TRBD1|TRBJ2-7
CASRPGTGSFEQYF
TGTGCCAGCAGGCCCGGGACAGGCTCTTTCGAGCAGTACTTC
>.|TRBV4-1|.|TRBJ1-5
CASSQHGLPNQPQHF
TGCGCCAGCAGCCAACACGGACTGCCCAATCAGCCCCAGCATTTT
>.|TRBV4-1|TRBD1|TRBJ1-4
CASSQEPTGWDEKLFF
TGCGCCAGCAGCCAAGAGCCGACAGGGTGGGATGAAAAACTGTTTTTT
>.|TRBV6-1|.|TRBJ1-5
CASSDYTPRERGWDQPQHF
TGTGCCAGCAGTGACTACACACCCCGGGAACGGGGATGGGATCAGCCCCAGCATTTT
>.|TRBV7-7|.|TRBJ2-3
CASSFGIGDTQYF
TGTGCTAGCAGCTTCGGGATTGGAGATACGCAGTATTTT
>.|TRBV9|TRBD1|TRBJ2-3
CASSVAGGTGPEDTQYF
TGTGCCAGCAGCGTAGCTGGTGGGACAGGACCAGAGGATACGCAGTATTTT
>.|TRBV9|.|TRBJ2-5
CASSVAGVETQYF
TGTGCCAGCAGCGTAGCGGGGGTCGAGACCCAGTACTTC
>.|TRBV5-1|TRBD2|TRBJ2-7
CASSWTSGSSEQYF
TGCGCCAGCAGCTGGACTAGCGGATCCAGCGAGCAGTACTTC
>.|TRBV25-1|.|TRBJ1-1
CASSPQAGTPFF
TGTGCCAGCAGTCCCCAGGCCGGAACTCCTTTCTTT
>.|TRBV27|TRBD1|TRBJ1-4
CASSFGTGNEKLFF
TGTGCCAGCAGTTTCGGGACAGGGAATGAAAAACTGTTTTTT
>.|TRBV13|.|TRBJ2-7
CASSSGTVLEQYF
TGTGCCAGCAGCTCCGGGACTGTCCTCGAGCAGTACTTC
>.|TRBV19|TRBD2|TRBJ2-7
CACRSGEAGAYEQYF
TGTGCCTGTCGGTCGGGGGAGGCGGGAGCTTACGAGCAGTACTTC
>few|TRBV5-6|TRBD2|TRBJ2-3
CASSLGRLAGGDTQYF
TGTGCCAGCAGCTTGGGGCGACTAGCGGGAGGCGATACGCAGTATTTT
>.|TRBV10-3|TRBD2|TRBJ2-3
CAGSGTSGVADTQYF
TGTGCCGGCTCAGGGACTAGCGGGGTTGCAGATACGCAGTATTTT